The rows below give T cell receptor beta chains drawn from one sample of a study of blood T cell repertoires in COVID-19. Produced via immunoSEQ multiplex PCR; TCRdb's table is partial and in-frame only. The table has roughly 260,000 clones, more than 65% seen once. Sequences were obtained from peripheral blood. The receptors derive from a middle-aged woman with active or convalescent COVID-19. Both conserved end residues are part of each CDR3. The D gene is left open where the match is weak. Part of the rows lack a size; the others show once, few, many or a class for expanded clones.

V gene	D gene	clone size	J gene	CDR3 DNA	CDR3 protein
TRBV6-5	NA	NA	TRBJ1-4	TGTGCCAGCAGTTACTTAGACGGGAGACTTGGTGAAAAACTGTTTTTT	CASSYLDGRLGEKLFF
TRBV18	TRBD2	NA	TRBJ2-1	TGTGCCAGCTCACTTCGGGGACTAGCGGGGCTAAATGAGCAGTTCTTC	CASSLRGLAGLNEQFF
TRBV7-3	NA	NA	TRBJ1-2	TGTGCCAGCAGCTTAGTCGGCAGGGGAAACTATGGCTACACCTTC	CASSLVGRGNYGYTF
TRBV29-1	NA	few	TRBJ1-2	TGCAGCGGTAGGGACTCCCGGGAAGGCTACACCTTC	CSGRDSREGYTF
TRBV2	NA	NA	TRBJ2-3	TGTGCCAGCAGTCCGGGACACTACACAGATACGCAGTATTTT	CASSPGHYTDTQYF
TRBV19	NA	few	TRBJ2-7	TGTGCCAGTAGTTATGGCCAGGGCCCCTACGAGCAGTACTTC	CASSYGQGPYEQYF
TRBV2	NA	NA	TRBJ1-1	TGTGCCAGCAGTTTGGGCCTAGCGAACACTGAAGCTTTCTTT	CASSLGLANTEAFF
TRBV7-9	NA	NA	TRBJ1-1	TGTGCCAGCAGCTACGGGAACACTGAAGCTTTCTTT	CASSYGNTEAFF
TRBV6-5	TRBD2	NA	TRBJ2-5	TGTGCCAGCAGAGACGGGGGAGGGGAGACCCAGTACTTC	CASRDGGGETQYF
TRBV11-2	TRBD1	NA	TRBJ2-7	TGTGCCAGCAGCTTGGGACAGGGAACCAACTACGAGCAGTACTTC	CASSLGQGTNYEQYF
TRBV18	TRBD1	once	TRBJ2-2	TGTGCCAGCTCACCACAGGGGGCTAACACCGGGGAGCTGTTTTTT	CASSPQGANTGELFF
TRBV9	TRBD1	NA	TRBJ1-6	TGTGCCAGCAGCTCCGACAGGGAAAGTTCACCCCTCCACTTT	CASSSDRESSPLHF
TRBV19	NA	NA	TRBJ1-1	TGTGCCAGTCAGAGGCGATCGGAAACTGAAGCTTTCTTT	CASQRRSETEAFF
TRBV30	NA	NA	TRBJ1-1	TGTGCCGGCCGGGGGGACTCGGACACTGAAGCTTTCTTT	CAGRGDSDTEAFF
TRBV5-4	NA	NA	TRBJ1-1	TGTGCCAGCACTCCTTCGCGGGGTCTAACTGAAGCTTTCTTT	CASTPSRGLTEAFF
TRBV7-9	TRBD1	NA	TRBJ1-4	TGTGCCAGCAGCTTACCGACAGGGAGCCAAGAAAAACTGTTTTTT	CASSLPTGSQEKLFF
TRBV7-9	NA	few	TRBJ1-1	TGTGCCAGCTTTAGACAGCATAACACTGAAGCTTTCTTT	CASFRQHNTEAFF
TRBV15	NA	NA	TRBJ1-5	TGTGCCACCAGCAGAGATTCAGGGTTAGTACAGCCCCAGCATTTT	CATSRDSGLVQPQHF
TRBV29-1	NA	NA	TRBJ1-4	TGCAGCGTTGATGGGGGGACTAATGAAAAACTGTTTTTT	CSVDGGTNEKLFF
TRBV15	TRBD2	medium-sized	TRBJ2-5	TGTGCCACCAGCAGAATAGCGGGAGAGACCCAGTACTTC	CATSRIAGETQYF
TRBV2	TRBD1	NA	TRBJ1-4	TGTGCCAGCAGGCTGGACAGGGGTGGTGAAAAACTGTTTTTT	CASRLDRGGEKLFF
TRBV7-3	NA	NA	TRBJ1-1	TGTGCCAGCAGCTGGAGTGGGAGCACTGAAGCTTTCTTT	CASSWSGSTEAFF
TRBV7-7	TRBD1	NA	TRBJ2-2	TGTGCTAGCAGCCTTACAGGGGCGGGCACCGGGGAGCTGTTTTTT	CASSLTGAGTGELFF
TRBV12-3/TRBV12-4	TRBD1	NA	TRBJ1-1	TGTGCCAGCAGTTCGGGGACAGACACTGAAGCTTTCTTT	CASSSGTDTEAFF
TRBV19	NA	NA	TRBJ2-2	TGTGCCAGTAGTGCGGTGACTAAGAACACCGGGGAGCTGTTTTTT	CASSAVTKNTGELFF
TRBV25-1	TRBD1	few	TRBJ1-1	TGTGCCACCGAGGGACAGGGAAGGACTGAAGCTTTCTTT	CATEGQGRTEAFF
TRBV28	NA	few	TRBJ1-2	TGTGCCAGCAGTTTAGGGGGCAGGGCTTCAGACATAAACTATGGCTACACCTTC	CASSLGGRASDINYGYTF
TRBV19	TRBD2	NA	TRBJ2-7	TGTGCCAGTAGTGTCCTAGCGGACTCCTACGAGCAGTACTTC	CASSVLADSYEQYF
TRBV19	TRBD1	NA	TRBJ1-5	TGTGCCACCAGGGACAGTAGCAATCAGCCCCAGCATTTT	CATRDSSNQPQHF
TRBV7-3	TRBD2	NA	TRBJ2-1	TGTGCCAGCAGCTCGAGGCGGGGGAGCTCCTACAATGAGCAGTTCTTC	CASSSRRGSSYNEQFF
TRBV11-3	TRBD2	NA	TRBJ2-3	TGTGCCAGCAGCCCCGCTAGCGGGGGGGCTACGCAGTATTTT	CASSPASGGATQYF
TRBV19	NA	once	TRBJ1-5	TGTGCCAGTAACAGTCCCAGCAATCAGCCCCAGCATTTT	CASNSPSNQPQHF
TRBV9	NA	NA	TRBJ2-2	TGTGCCAGCAGCCAAACCGGGTACGGCGGGGAGCTGTTTTTT	CASSQTGYGGELFF
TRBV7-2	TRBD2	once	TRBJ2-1	TGTGCCAGCAGCTTATATGCTAGCGGGGCGATCTACAATGAGCAGTTCTTC	CASSLYASGAIYNEQFF
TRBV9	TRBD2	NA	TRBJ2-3	TGTGCCAGCAGCGTAGGTGCGGGGGGATCGGATACGCAGTATTTT	CASSVGAGGSDTQYF
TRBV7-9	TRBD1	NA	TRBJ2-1	TGTGCCAGCAGCTTAGACAGGGGGCGATTAATTTACAACAATGAGCAGTTCTTC	CASSLDRGRLIYNNEQFF
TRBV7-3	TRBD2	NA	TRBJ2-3	TGTGCCAGCAGCCCGCACGGGAGGGCAAATACGCAGTATTTT	CASSPHGRANTQYF
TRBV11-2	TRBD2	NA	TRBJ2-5	TGTGCCAGCAGCCGAAGCGGGGGGCCCCAAGAGACCCAGTACTTC	CASSRSGGPQETQYF
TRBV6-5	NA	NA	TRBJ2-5	TGTGCCAGCAGTAACCGGGGGACCCAAGAGACCCAGTACTTC	CASSNRGTQETQYF
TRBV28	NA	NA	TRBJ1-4	TGTGCCACCGAACCAGGGCAGCCTAATGAAAAACTGTTTTTT	CATEPGQPNEKLFF
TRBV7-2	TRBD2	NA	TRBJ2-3	TGTGCCAGCAGCTTAAGGGCGGGGGACACAGATACGCAGTATTTT	CASSLRAGDTDTQYF
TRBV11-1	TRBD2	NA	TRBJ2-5	TGTGCCAGCAGCTGGGGGGGGACTGGGACGTCAGAGACCCAGTACTTC	CASSWGGTGTSETQYF
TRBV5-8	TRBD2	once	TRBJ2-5	TGTGCCAGCAGCTTCTCGGGGGGTGGGCAAGAGACCCAGTACTTC	CASSFSGGGQETQYF
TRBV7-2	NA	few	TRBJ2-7	TGTGCCAGCAGCTTCGGGACACGAATCTACGAGCAGTACTTC	CASSFGTRIYEQYF
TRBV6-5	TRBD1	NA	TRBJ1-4	TGTGCCAGCAGTCGGACAGGGCGGGGTGAAAAACTGTTTTTT	CASSRTGRGEKLFF
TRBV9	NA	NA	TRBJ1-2	TGTGCCAGCAGCGTAGGGGGCGGTAACTATGGCTACACCTTC	CASSVGGGNYGYTF
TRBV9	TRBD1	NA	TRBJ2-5	TGTGCCAGCAGCAAAAATCCGCACAGGGGAGTGGAGACCCAGTACTTC	CASSKNPHRGVETQYF
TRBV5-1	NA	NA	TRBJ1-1	TGCGCCAGCAGCTTGGTAGGCAGGGGTACTGAAGCTTTCTTT	CASSLVGRGTEAFF
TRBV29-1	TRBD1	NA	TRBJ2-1	TGCAGCGTGGGTAGAGGGGGCCCTGGCGATGAGCAGTTCTTC	CSVGRGGPGDEQFF